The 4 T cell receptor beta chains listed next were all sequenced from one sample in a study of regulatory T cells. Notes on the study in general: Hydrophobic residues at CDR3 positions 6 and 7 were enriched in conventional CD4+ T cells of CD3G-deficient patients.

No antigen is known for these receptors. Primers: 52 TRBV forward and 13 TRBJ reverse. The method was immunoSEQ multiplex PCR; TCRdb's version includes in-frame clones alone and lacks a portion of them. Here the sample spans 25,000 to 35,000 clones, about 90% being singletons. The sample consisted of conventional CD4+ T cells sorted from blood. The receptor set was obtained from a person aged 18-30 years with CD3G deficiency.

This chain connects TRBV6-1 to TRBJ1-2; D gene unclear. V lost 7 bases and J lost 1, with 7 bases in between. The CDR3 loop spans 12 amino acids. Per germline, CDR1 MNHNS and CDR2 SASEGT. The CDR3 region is CASMANNYGYTF. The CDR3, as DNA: TGTGCCAGCATGGCGAATAACTATGGCTACACCTTC.

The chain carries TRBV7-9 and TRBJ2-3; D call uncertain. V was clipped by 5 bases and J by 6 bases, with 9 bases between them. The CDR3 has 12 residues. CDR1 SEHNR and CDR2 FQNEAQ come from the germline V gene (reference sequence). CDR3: CASSPKADTQYF. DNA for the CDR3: TGTGCCAGCAGCCCCAAGGCGGATACGCAGTATTTT. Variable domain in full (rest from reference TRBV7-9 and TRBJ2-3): DTGVSQNPRHKITKRGQNVTFRCDPISEHNRLYWYRQTLGQGPEFLTYFQNEAQLEKSRLLSDRFSAERPKGSFSTLEIQRTEQGDSAMYLCASSPKADTQYFGPGTRLTVL.

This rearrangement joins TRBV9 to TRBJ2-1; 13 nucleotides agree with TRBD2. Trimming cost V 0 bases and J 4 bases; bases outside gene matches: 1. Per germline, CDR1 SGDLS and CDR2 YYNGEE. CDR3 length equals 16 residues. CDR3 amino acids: CASSVEGLAGYNEQFF. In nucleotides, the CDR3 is TGTGCCAGCAGCGTAGAGGGACTAGCGGGGTACAATGAGCAGTTCTTC.

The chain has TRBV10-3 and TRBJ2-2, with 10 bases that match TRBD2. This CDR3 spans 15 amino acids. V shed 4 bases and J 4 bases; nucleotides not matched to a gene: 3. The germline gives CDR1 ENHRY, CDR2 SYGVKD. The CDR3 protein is CAISASSGGTGELFF. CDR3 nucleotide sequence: TGTGCCATCAGTGCATCTAGCGGGGGCACCGGGGAGCTGTTTTTT.